Below are 21 T cell receptor beta chains sequenced from a single sample in a study of vaccination and CD4 T cells after COVID-19. Once obtained from cultured CD4+ T cells, the DNA was sequenced using the Oncomine TCR Beta short-read assay. One entry per CDR3 protein results from TCRdb running MiXCR on the PCR reads. The sample contains around 10,000 distinct CDR3 sequences, approximately 41% of which appear only once. These receptors lack a known antigen. Indicated treatment: roughly 10-day PBMC culture with coronavirus spike peptide pools or control peptides (ViraFEST assay). Sequences were obtained from CD4+ T cells from blood, cultured in vitro. These receptors all stem from a human donor who had recovered from COVID-19.

This chain joins TRBV12-3 or TRBV12-4 and TRBJ1-1, with 8 bases matching TRBD1. V dropped 8 bases and J dropped 2; count of bases not matched to a gene: 7. This CDR3 comprises 14 residues. CDR3 sequence: CASGQQGVNTEAFF. The CDR3, as DNA: TGTGCCAGCGGCCAACAGGGGGTAAACACTGAAGCTTTCTTT.

The V and J genes are TRBV27 and TRBJ1-2; possible D gene TRBD1, 6 bases. In germline, CDR1 is MNHEY, CDR2 SMNVEV (reference sequence). This CDR3 contains 12 residues. Trimming stripped 8 bases from V and 4 bases from J, with 11 bases between. CDR3 amino acids: CASRQAVYGYTF. DNA of the CDR3: TGTGCCAGCCGACAGGCGGTCTATGGCTACACCTTC.

The V and J genes are TRBV20-1 and TRBJ2-2, with D unresolved. Germline values: CDR1 DFQATT, CDR2 SNEGSKA (reference sequence). Trimming cost V 1 base and J 1 base, with 4 bases left between them. This CDR3 is 13 amino acids long. This CDR3 is CSARGQNTGELFF. Written as DNA, the CDR3 is TGCAGTGCTAGAGGACAGAACACCGGGGAGCTGTTTTTT.

DNA for the CDR3: TGTGCCAGCAGTGTGGGGGAGACCCAGTACTTC. Translation gives CASSVGETQYF. The chain recombines TRBV2 with TRBJ2-5, with unresolved D. CDR1 SNHLY and CDR2 FYNNEI come from the germline V gene. CDR3 length equals 11 residues. V was pared by 4 bases and J by 5 bases, with 5 bases between.

A remark on this clonotype: A much larger clone is a single base away; this may be a read error. This likely comes from a read error, as the CDR3 has no conserved phenylalanine or tryptophan at its end. The chain uses TRBV5-1 and TRBJ1-2; a weak D match, TRBD1 (5 bases). V lost 1 base to trimming and J lost 8 bases, with 15 bases between them. The length of the CDR3 is 14 residues. Germline CDR1 reads SGHRS; CDR2 reads YFSETQ. The chain's CDR3 is CASSLQSGMGGYTL. The CDR3 DNA follows: TGCGCCAGCAGCTTGCAATCAGGGATGGGGGGCTACACCTTA.

This clonotype was detected only a few times. V usage is TRBV19 and J usage is TRBJ1-2; D is unclear. Germline V CDR1 and CDR2: LNHDA, SQIVND (reference sequence). Trimming removed 7 bases at V and 7 bases at J, with 13 bases between. CDR3 length: 12 residues. The CDR3, as DNA: TGTGCCAGTACTCTGCTGGGCAGTGGCTACACCTTC. Translated, it gives CASTLLGSGYTF.

The rearrangement links TRBV5-1 to TRBJ2-5, with 8 bases matching TRBD1. V was clipped by 0 bases and J by 1 base; unmatched bases: 2. CDR1 is SGHRS, CDR2 YFSETQ, per germline. The CDR3 loop spans 15 amino acids. CDR3 protein: CASSLEGTGQETQYF. The CDR3 nucleotides read TGCGCCAGCAGCTTGGAAGGGACAGGCCAAGAGACCCAGTACTTC.

V and J are TRBV9 and TRBJ1-3, with D uncertain. The CDR3 runs to 15 residues. Trimming took off 7 bases at V and 0 bases at J, with 14 bases between the two ends. In germline, CDR1 is SGDLS, CDR2 YYNGEE. The CDR3 nucleotides read TGTGCCAGCGGTTTAGGGCGGACCTCTGGAAACACCATATATTTT. This gives the protein CASGLGRTSGNTIYF.

This chain uses TRBV6-2 or TRBV6-3 with TRBJ2-7; TRBD1 agrees at 7 bases. CDR3 size: 15 residues. Germline CDR1 is MNHEY and CDR2 is SVGEGT. V trimming: 7 bases; J trimming: 3 bases; junction bases outside the gene matches: 12. CDR3 in amino acids: CASNHPTGKDYEQYF. In nucleotides, the CDR3 is TGTGCCAGCAACCACCCGACAGGGAAGGACTACGAGCAGTACTTC.

V is TRBV19 and J is TRBJ1-1, with 8 positions matching TRBD1. Germline trimming cut 1 base from V and 5 bases from J; bases unmatched to any gene: 6. CDR3 length equals 15 residues. Germline V gene lookup returns CDR1 LNHDA and CDR2 SQIVND (reference sequence). CDR3 protein: CASSIGLQGATEAFF. The CDR3 DNA reads TGTGCCAGTAGTATAGGGTTGCAGGGGGCGACTGAAGCTTTCTTT.

The chain has TRBV10-3 and TRBJ2-2; TRBD1 might be the D (6 bases). Trimming removed 5 bases at V and 0 bases at J, with 10 bases between. CDR3 length equals 15 residues. CDR1 and CDR2 (germline): ENHRY, SYGVKD. The CDR3 spells CAISPGQTNTGELFF. The CDR3, as DNA: TGTGCCATCAGTCCGGGACAAACGAACACCGGGGAGCTGTTTTTT.

This clonotype was counted a few times. The chain links TRBV28 to TRBJ1-5; D is ambiguous. V lost 4 bases, J lost 6 bases, and 13 bases lay in between. Germline CDR1 reads MDHEN; CDR2 reads SYDVKM. The CDR3 runs 14 residues. The CDR3 loop is CASSSTASGQPQHF. The CDR3, as DNA: TGTGCCAGCAGTTCCACCGCCTCAGGTCAGCCCCAGCATTTT. Supplemented by reference TRBV28 and TRBJ1-5, the full variable domain reads DVKVTQSSRYLVKRTGEKVFLECVQDMDHENMFWYRQDPGLGLRLIYFSYDVKMKEKGDIPEGYSVSREKKERFSLILESASTNQTSMYLCASSSTASGQPQHFGDGTRLSIL.

The chain combines TRBV6-2 or TRBV6-3 with TRBJ2-5; D is unresolved. The V end lost 5 bases, the J end lost 4 bases, and 5 bases lay between the germline ends. The V gene's germline CDR1 is MNHEY and CDR2 SVGEGT. The CDR3 spans 11 residues. CDR3 region: CASSTRETQYF. DNA for the CDR3: TGTGCCAGCAGTACCCGAGAGACCCAGTACTTC.

The chain is built from TRBV11-2 and TRBJ2-3; D not resolved. The germline V and J ends were trimmed by 6 bases and 4 bases, with 23 bases remaining between them. CDR1 SGHAT and CDR2 FQNNGV come from the germline V gene. The CDR3 consists of 17 residues. This CDR3 reads CASSKLRWSVRADTQYF. CDR3 in DNA: TGTGCCAGCAGTAAATTGAGATGGTCGGTCCGCGCAGATACGCAGTATTTT.

This clonotype was counted a few times. The V and J genes are TRBV7-7 and TRBJ2-6, with 9 bases that match TRBD1. V lost 2 bases and J lost 1; bases outside the gene matches: 12. There are 20 residues in the CDR3. Looked up from germline, CDR1 is SSHAT and CDR2 is FNYEAQ (reference sequence). This CDR3 is CASSLFPVGTGTSGANVLTF. As DNA, the CDR3 is TGTGCCAGCAGCTTATTTCCGGTTGGGACAGGGACGTCTGGGGCCAACGTCCTGACTTTC.

Sample share makes this clonotype medium-sized. The chain joins TRBV15 to TRBJ1-4, with 7 nucleotides matching TRBD1. Losses at the gene ends were 4 bases for V and 8 bases for J; bases not matched to a gene: 13. This CDR3 has 16 amino acids. The germline V gene encodes CDR1 LNHNV and CDR2 YYDKDF (reference sequence). CDR3 DNA sequence: TGTGCCACCAGCAATCTACCCCGGGGAGGGGGCGAAAAACTGTTTTTT. This sequence encodes CATSNLPRGGGEKLFF.

This clonotype was seen more than once but under ten times. The chain uses TRBV15 and TRBJ1-1; D possibly corresponds to TRBD1 (5 bases). CDR1 LNHNV and CDR2 YYDKDF come from the germline V gene (reference sequence). The ends were cut back, 5 bases at V and 1 base at J, with 11 bases in the middle. CDR3 length: 14 amino acids. The CDR3 loop is CATSRDGRNTEAFF. The CDR3 region has the DNA TGTGCCACCAGCCGGGACGGAAGGAACACTGAAGCTTTCTTT.

The rearrangement links TRBV4-1 to TRBJ1-5, with a weak D call TRBD1 (5 bases). This CDR3 is 16 amino acids long. The V and J ends lost 2 bases and 6 bases respectively, with 17 bases between them. In germline, CDR1 is MGHRA, CDR2 YSYEKL. The DNA for the CDR3 is TGCGCCAGCAGCCAAACAATGATAAGGGGCCCTCAGCCCCAGCATTTT. Protein: CASSQTMIRGPQPQHF.

This clonotype appeared a few times. The J gene is TRBJ1-5, the V gene TRBV6-2 or TRBV6-3; 7 bases are a match to TRBD1. The germline V gene encodes CDR1 MNHEY and CDR2 SVGEGT. J gave up 3 bases and V 7 bases, and 3 bases lay outside the gene matches. The CDR3 has 13 amino acids. CDR3 bases: TGTGCCAGCACCGACAGGGTCAATCAGCCCCAGCATTTT. Encoded protein: CASTDRVNQPQHF.

There are a few counts of this clonotype. The CDR3 region has the DNA TGCGCCAGCAGCCAAGAGGGCACCTCTGGAAACACCATATATTTT. Translated: CASSQEGTSGNTIYF. This chain joins TRBV4-3 and TRBJ1-3, with no clear D. From germline, CDR1 is LGHNA and CDR2 YSLEER. The CDR3 extends over 15 amino acids. Trimming cost V 0 bases and J 0 bases, with 6 bases left between them.

This clonotype was seen more than once but under ten times. Its ends do not fully match the called genes, so a read error is possible. The DNA of the CDR3 is TGTGCTAGCAGCTTAGATAGGTGGACTGAAGCTTTCTTT. Translation gives CASSLDRWTEAFF. The J gene is TRBJ1-1, the V gene TRBV7-7; D remains ambiguous. The CDR3 has 13 residues. Germline lookup yields CDR1 SSHAT and CDR2 FNYEAQ (reference sequence).